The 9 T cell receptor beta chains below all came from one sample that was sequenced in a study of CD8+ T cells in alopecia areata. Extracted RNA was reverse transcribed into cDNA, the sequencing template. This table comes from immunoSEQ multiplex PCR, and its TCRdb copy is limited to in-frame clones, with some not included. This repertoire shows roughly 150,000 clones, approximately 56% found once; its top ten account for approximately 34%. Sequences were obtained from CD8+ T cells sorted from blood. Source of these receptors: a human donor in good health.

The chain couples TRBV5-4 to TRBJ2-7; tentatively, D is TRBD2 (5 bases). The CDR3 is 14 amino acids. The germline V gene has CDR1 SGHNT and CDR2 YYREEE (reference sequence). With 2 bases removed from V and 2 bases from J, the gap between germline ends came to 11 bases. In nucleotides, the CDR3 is TGTGCCAGCAGCTTACCGACTACTCCCTACGAGCAGTACTTC. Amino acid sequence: CASSLPTTPYEQYF.

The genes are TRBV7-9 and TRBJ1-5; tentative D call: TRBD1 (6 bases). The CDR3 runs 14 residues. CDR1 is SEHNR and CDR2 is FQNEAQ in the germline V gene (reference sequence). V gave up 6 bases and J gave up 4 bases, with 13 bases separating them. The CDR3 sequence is CASSTRGPNQPQHF. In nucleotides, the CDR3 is TGTGCCAGCAGTACCAGGGGTCCTAATCAGCCCCAGCATTTT.

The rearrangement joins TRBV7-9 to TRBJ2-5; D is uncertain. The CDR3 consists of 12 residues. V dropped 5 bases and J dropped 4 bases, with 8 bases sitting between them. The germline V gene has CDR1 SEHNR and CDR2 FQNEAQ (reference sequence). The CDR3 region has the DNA TGTGCCAGCAGCGACGGGCGAGAGACCCAGTACTTC. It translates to CASSDGRETQYF.

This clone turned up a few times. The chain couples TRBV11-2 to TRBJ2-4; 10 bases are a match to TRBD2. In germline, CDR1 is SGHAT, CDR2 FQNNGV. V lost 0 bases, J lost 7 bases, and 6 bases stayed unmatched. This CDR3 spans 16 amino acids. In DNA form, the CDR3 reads TGTGCCAGCAGCTTAGAAGCGGGAGGGCCTCTGAACATTCAGTACTTC. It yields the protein CASSLEAGGPLNIQYF.

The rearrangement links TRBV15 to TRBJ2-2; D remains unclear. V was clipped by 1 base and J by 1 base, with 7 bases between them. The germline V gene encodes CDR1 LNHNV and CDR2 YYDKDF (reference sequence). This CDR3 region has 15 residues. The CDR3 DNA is TGTGCCACCAGCAGAGGTCCAGAGAACACCGGGGAGCTGTTTTTT. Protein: CATSRGPENTGELFF.

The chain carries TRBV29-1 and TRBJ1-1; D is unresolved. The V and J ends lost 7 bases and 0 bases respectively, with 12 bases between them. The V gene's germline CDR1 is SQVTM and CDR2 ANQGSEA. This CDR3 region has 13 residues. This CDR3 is CSAKTVMNTEAFF. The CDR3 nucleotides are TGCAGCGCTAAAACAGTTATGAACACTGAAGCTTTCTTT.

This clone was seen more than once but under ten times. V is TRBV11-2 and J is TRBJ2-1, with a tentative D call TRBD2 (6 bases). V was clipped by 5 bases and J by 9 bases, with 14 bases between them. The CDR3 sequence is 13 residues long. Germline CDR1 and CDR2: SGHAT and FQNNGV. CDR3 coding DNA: TGTGCCAGCAGCGAAGACATTAGCGGTGAGCAGTTCTTC. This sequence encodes CASSEDISGEQFF.

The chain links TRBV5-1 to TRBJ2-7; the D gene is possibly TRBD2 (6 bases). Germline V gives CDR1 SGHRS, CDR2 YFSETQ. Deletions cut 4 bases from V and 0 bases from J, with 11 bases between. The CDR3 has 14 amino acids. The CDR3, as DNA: TGCGCCAGCAGCGGAGGGAGTTCCTCCTACGAGCAGTACTTC. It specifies CASSGGSSSYEQYF.

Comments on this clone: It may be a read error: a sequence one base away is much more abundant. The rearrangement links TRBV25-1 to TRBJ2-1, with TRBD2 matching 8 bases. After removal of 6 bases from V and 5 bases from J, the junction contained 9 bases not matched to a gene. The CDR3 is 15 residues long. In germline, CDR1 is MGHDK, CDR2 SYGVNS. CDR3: CASSLGGRPHNEQFF. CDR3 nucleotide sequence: TGTGCCAGCAGCTTGGGCGGGAGGCCTCACAATGAGCAGTTCTTC.